A selection of T cell receptor beta chains follows, all from one sample in a study of shared clonotypes between healthy human individuals. Sequencing used immunoSEQ multiplex PCR; TCRdb keeps in-frame clones, though not all of them. The sample carries approximately 840,000 clones, roughly 96% recorded once. The sample taken for sequencing was naive CD8+ T cells sorted from blood. These receptors were collected from a man under 40 in good health. Both conserved end residues are part of each CDR3. Fields, in order: clone size, D gene, J gene, V gene, CDR3 DNA, CDR3 protein. The D gene is left open where the match is weak. Rows give clone size only sometimes, using once, few, many, or a class for an expanded clone.

.	.	TRBJ2-5	TRBV5-1	TGCGCCAGCAGCGGAGCGGGCGGGTACCAAGAGACCCAGTACTTC	CASSGAGGYQETQYF
.	.	TRBJ1-4	TRBV7-9	TGTGCCAGCAGCCCCCAGGGCGGAACTAATGAAAAACTGTTTTTT	CASSPQGGTNEKLFF
.	.	TRBJ2-3	TRBV29-1	TGCAGCGTTGTGGGAGTTGAGACAGATACGCAGTATTTT	CSVVGVETDTQYF
.	.	TRBJ1-3	TRBV4-1	TGCGCCAGCAGCCAAGTGTATCAGGGGCTGACTGGAAACACCATATATTTT	CASSQVYQGLTGNTIYF
.	.	TRBJ2-5	TRBV5-5	TGTGCCAGCAGCTTGGCGGGGTCCCAAGAGACCCAGTACTTC	CASSLAGSQETQYF
.	.	TRBJ2-2	TRBV7-6	TGTGCCAGCAGCTTAACGGGGTCTACCGGGGAGCTGTTTTTT	CASSLTGSTGELFF
.	.	TRBJ2-7	TRBV29-1	TGCAGCGTTGAGCTGGCTAGCGCTACCTACGAGCAGTACTTC	CSVELASATYEQYF
.	.	TRBJ2-5	TRBV15	TGTGCCACCAGCAGTTTCCACATTCCAGGGGCAGGGGAGACCCAGTACTTC	CATSSFHIPGAGETQYF
.	.	TRBJ2-5	TRBV9	TGTGCCAGCAGCGCCCACGGACTCGTTGGGGGAGAGACCCAGTACTTC	CASSAHGLVGGETQYF
.	.	TRBJ2-7	TRBV6-1	TGTGCCAGCGGGGAGGGGGTCGAGCAGTACTTC	CASGEGVEQYF
.	.	TRBJ1-2	TRBV2	TGTGCCACCAGGGGCACTAGCTATGGCTACACCTTC	CATRGTSYGYTF
.	.	TRBJ2-7	TRBV4-2	TGTGCCAGCAGCCAAGGCGGCGTGTACGAGCAGTACTTC	CASSQGGVYEQYF
.	.	TRBJ2-3	TRBV7-3	TGTGCCAGCAGCTTTGGGCAGTACACAGATACGCAGTATTTT	CASSFGQYTDTQYF
.	.	TRBJ2-7	TRBV14	TGTGCCAGCAGCCAATTTCTCAGGGAGAAGGGATGGGGTGACTTC	CASSQFLREKGWGDF
.	TRBD2	TRBJ2-7	TRBV7-9	TGTGCCAGCAGCTCACCTAGCGGATTATCCTACGAGCAGTACTTC	CASSSPSGLSYEQYF
.	TRBD2	TRBJ2-3	TRBV12-5	TGTGCTAGTGGTTTTTCCGAGGTGACTAGCGGGTACACAGATACGCAGTATTTT	CASGFSEVTSGYTDTQYF
once	TRBD2	TRBJ2-5	TRBV7-9	TGTGCCAGCAGCTCTATAGCGGGAGCGAAGACCCAGTACTTC	CASSSIAGAKTQYF
.	.	TRBJ2-7	TRBV5-1	TGCGCCAGCAGCTTGGTACAAAGCTACGAGCAGTACTTC	CASSLVQSYEQYF
.	TRBD2	TRBJ2-7	TRBV7-9	TGTGCCAGCAGCTTTTCTCGTGCTAGCGGGAACTACGAGCAGTACTTC	CASSFSRASGNYEQYF
.	.	TRBJ2-7	TRBV10-1	TGCGCCAGCAGTGCGTCGTTCTTCACGTCCCAGCAGTACTTC	CASSASFFTSQQYF
.	.	TRBJ2-7	TRBV5-5	TGTGCCAGCAGCTTGAGGGCAGGAATCTTCTCCTACGAGCAGTACTTC	CASSLRAGIFSYEQYF
.	TRBD1	TRBJ2-6	TRBV18	TGTGCCAGCTCAGAACCGGGACAGCCGACGAACGTCCTGACTTTC	CASSEPGQPTNVLTF
.	.	TRBJ2-1	TRBV28	TGTGCCAGCAGTTTGGGGATATCCTACAATGAGCAGTTCTTC	CASSLGISYNEQFF
.	.	TRBJ1-1	TRBV30	TGTGCCTGGAGTCCACAGGGAACTGAAGCTTTCTTT	CAWSPQGTEAFF
.	.	TRBJ2-3	TRBV19	TGTGCCAGTAGTATAGTTAAGGGAACAGATACGCAGTATTTT	CASSIVKGTDTQYF
.	TRBD1	TRBJ1-1	TRBV29-1	TGCAGCGTTGACGGTACAGGGGGGAACACTGAAGCTTTCTTT	CSVDGTGGNTEAFF
.	TRBD2	TRBJ2-7	TRBV9	TGTGCCAGCAGCCAAGAAGCAGGGAGGGTCTACGAGCAGTACTTC	CASSQEAGRVYEQYF
.	.	TRBJ1-2	TRBV27	TGTGCCAGCAGTTTGCAACAGGGTTCTAACTATGGCTACACCTTC	CASSLQQGSNYGYTF
.	.	TRBJ2-1	TRBV7-9	TGTGCCAGCAGCTCCCTGGAACCACTAAAGCTCAATGAGCAGTTCTTC	CASSSLEPLKLNEQFF